Described below is a single T cell receptor beta chain sequence and its context. The sample originates from a study of blood T cell repertoires in COVID-19. Study-wide background: The United States, Italy and Spain supplied acute and convalescent COVID-19 samples.

Enrolment of Seattle patients took place during active infection, and they were followed longitudinally. Produced via immunoSEQ multiplex PCR; TCRdb's table is partial and in-frame only. Among 150,000 to 200,000 clones listed, 70% to 90% were seen once. The CDR3 contains 17 residues. Germline CDR1 and CDR2: MGHRA and YSYEKL. V shed 1 base and J 7 bases; nucleotides not matched to a gene: 5. The chain couples TRBV4-1 to TRBJ2-1; 15 bases are shared with TRBD2. Material for sequencing was peripheral blood. This sequence originates from a woman aged 50 to 65 with COVID-19, enrolled during active disease. CDR3 DNA sequence: TGCGCCAGCAGCCAAGGGACTAGCGGGGGGGCCAGTAATGAGCAGTTCTTC. It specifies CASSQGTSGGASNEQFF.